This T cell receptor (beta chain) was sequenced during a study of cytomegalovirus exposure and HLA in healthy donors. Study-level findings and limits: 164 TCR beta chains were listed as cytomegalovirus-associated.

Here immunoSEQ multiplex PCR was the method, and the copy in TCRdb shows in-frame clones only, minus some. Of 300,000 to 400,000 clones detected, 80% to 90% appear once; the ten largest clones hold 0.83%. A note on this clone: The target antigen is unknown.

The CDR3 runs 14 residues. V was pared by 4 bases and J by 1 base, with 10 bases between. Germline V gene data show CDR1 as SNHLY and CDR2 as FYNNEI. Sequencing was carried out using PBMCs. The receptor was isolated from a woman aged 18-29 years in good health and CMV-seronegative. The chain employs TRBV2 and TRBJ1-1, with D perhaps TRBD1 (6 bases). CDR3 residues: CASSGVRGNTEAFF. CDR3 nucleotide sequence: TGTGCCAGCAGTGGTGTCAGGGGGAACACTGAAGCTTTCTTT. Complete variable domain (other parts from reference TRBV2 and TRBJ1-1): EPEVTQTPSHQVTQMGQEVILRCVPISNHLYFYWYRQILGQKVEFLVSFYNNEISEKSEIFDDQFSVERPDGSNFTLKIRSTKLEDSAMYFCASSGVRGNTEAFFGQGTRLTVV.